This TCR beta chain was recovered during a study of blood T cell repertoires in COVID-19. In the source study's methods: For nucleated cells, counts were estimated from reference gene primer amplification. The method was immunoSEQ multiplex PCR; TCRdb's version includes in-frame clones alone and lacks a portion of them. V, J and clone size derive from that table, while D and trimming were established from the DNA sequence. Altogether 75,000 to 95,000 clones are present, 87% being singletons, with the ten largest covering roughly 5.4%. This clonotype was sampled from a man in his 60s with acute or convalescent COVID-19. Sequenced sample: peripheral blood.

The CDR3 sequence is CASSSDRGETQYF. For the CDR3, the DNA is TGTGCCAGCAGCTCCGACCGAGGAGAGACCCAGTACTTC. This chain uses TRBV3-1 (or the pseudogene TRBV3-2) with TRBJ2-5; D uncertain. This CDR3 has 13 amino acids. Germline V CDR1 and CDR2: LGHDT, YNNKEL (reference sequence). V lost 5 bases to trimming and J lost 4 bases, with 11 bases between them.